This T cell receptor beta chain was retrieved from a study of cytomegalovirus exposure and HLA in healthy donors. Study-wide background: The early release's HLA-typed donors yielded some 85 million unique TCRs.

13 Jbeta primers and 60 Vbeta primers were used for the PCR. Original processing notes: There were 80 million to 95 million unique TCR beta chains by a later count, and 8.5 million to 14 million of them were shared. Repertoires were generated with immunoSEQ multiplex PCR, while TCRdb's copy carries only in-frame clones and drops some. The V and J calls and clone size were taken over from that table, and D and trimming were inferred from the DNA. The repertoire holds 140,000 or so clones, with about 64% as singletons. Germline values: CDR1 MNHEY, CDR2 SMNVEV (reference sequence). Trimming took 5 bases from V and 6 from J; bases not matched to a gene: 10. The CDR3 contains 16 residues. About this clone itself: Its antigen is as yet unknown.

Study-level findings and limits: The study had only CMV serostatus as immune exposure information. An assumption of roughly uniform sequencing depth across donors underlay the presence/absence analyses.

The sample taken for sequencing was PBMCs. V gene TRBV27 combines with J gene TRBJ2-3; 11 bases map to TRBD2. This receptor was taken from a man between 60 and 75 years old in good health and CMV-seronegative. In nucleotides, the CDR3 is TGTGCCAGCAGTACGTTAGCGGGAGGGGGCGTGGATACGCAGTATTTT. Amino acid sequence: CASSTLAGGGVDTQYF.